These 17 T cell receptor beta chains were sequenced from one sample in a study of long-term antiretroviral therapy in people with HIV. Sequencing relied on immunoSEQ assay v3.0, run at survey level. Here immunoSEQ multiplex PCR was the method, and the copy in TCRdb shows in-frame clones only, minus some. Of about 14,000 clones listed, around 80% are singletons. The sequencing here drew on unsorted PBMCs, taken 1.3 years before starting antiretroviral therapy. The receptors come from a man aged 35-49 years with HIV.

The chain combines TRBV19 with TRBJ1-5, with D possibly matching TRBD1 (5 bases). This CDR3 spans 16 amino acids. The V gene's germline CDR1 is LNHDA and CDR2 SQIVND (reference sequence). V was clipped by 7 bases and J by 2 bases, with 18 bases between them. CDR3 residues: CASTRQGSRGNQPQHF. The CDR3 DNA reads TGTGCCAGTACCCGGCAGGGCTCCCGAGGCAATCAGCCCCAGCATTTT.

The chain links TRBV5-6 to TRBJ1-3; the D is unclear. Germline lookup yields CDR1 SGHDT and CDR2 YYEEEE. The CDR3 length is 12 residues. V gave up 5 bases and J gave up 4 bases, with 7 bases separating them. The CDR3 loop reads CASRSGGNTIYF. The CDR3, as DNA: TGTGCCAGCAGATCTGGGGGAAACACCATATATTTT. The full variable domain, with the rest looked up from reference TRBV5-6 and TRBJ1-3, is DAGVTQSPTHLIKTRGQQVTLRCSPKSGHDTVSWYQQALGQGPQFIFQYYEEEERQRGNFPDRFSGHQFPNYSSELNVNALLLGDSALYLCASRSGGNTIYFGEGSWLTVV.

The chain recombines TRBV6-1 with TRBJ2-7; 7 bases align to TRBD1. The CDR3 is 14 amino acids. The V and J ends lost 6 bases and 0 bases, in that order; junction bases with no gene match: 5. Germline V gene lookup returns CDR1 MNHNS and CDR2 SASEGT. CDR3 amino acids: CASRQGQISYEQYF. CDR3 DNA: TGTGCCAGCAGACAGGGACAGATCTCCTACGAGCAGTACTTC.

In this sample, this clone turned up a few times. The chain employs TRBV19 and TRBJ1-5; 8 nucleotides match TRBD1. This CDR3 spans 17 amino acids. The germline V gene has CDR1 LNHDA and CDR2 SQIVND (reference sequence). V was pared by 5 bases and J by 2 bases, with 11 bases of the junction left unmatched. In DNA, the CDR3 is TGTGCCAGTAGTCCCCTAGGACAGGGTAAGGGCAATCAGCCCCAGCATTTT. Its protein is CASSPLGQGKGNQPQHF.

This clone came up once. The genes are TRBV6-6 and TRBJ1-4; TRBD1 matches 8 bases. The ends lost 5 bases at V and 6 bases at J; junction bases unmatched: 8. Germline assignment: CDR1 MNHNY and CDR2 SVGAGI (reference sequence). The CDR3 extends over 15 amino acids. Here the CDR3 reads CASSSMDRADEKLFF. CDR3 in DNA: TGTGCCAGCAGTAGTATGGACAGGGCGGATGAAAAACTGTTTTTT.

The chain uses TRBV7-9 and TRBJ2-1, with TRBD1 identical over 10 bases. Trimming took 4 bases from V and 12 from J; bases not matched to a gene: 9. This CDR3 has 14 residues. Looked up from germline, CDR1 is SEHNR and CDR2 is FQNEAQ (reference sequence). As DNA, the CDR3 is TGTGCCAGCAGCTCAATTGACAGGGGGCAGGGGCAGTTCTTC. This codes for CASSSIDRGQGQFF.

The chain has TRBV6-1 and TRBJ2-7; 13 bases are shared with TRBD2. Germline V gives CDR1 MNHNS, CDR2 SASEGT. This CDR3 contains 14 residues. Losses at the gene ends were 3 bases for V and 4 bases for J; bases not matched to a gene: 0. The CDR3 loop is CASSEGLAGYEQYF. CDR3 nucleotide sequence: TGTGCCAGCAGTGAGGGACTAGCGGGGTACGAGCAGTACTTC.

This clone was recorded once. The genes are TRBV9 and TRBJ1-1, with 8 bases matching TRBD1. J was trimmed by 4 bases and V by 0 bases; bases with no gene match: 2. The CDR3 runs 14 residues. Germline V gives CDR1 SGDLS, CDR2 YYNGEE. As DNA, the CDR3 is TGTGCCAGCAGCGTAGGACAGGGGAGCACTGAAGCTTTCTTT. Its protein is CASSVGQGSTEAFF.

This chain links TRBV18 with TRBJ2-1; D is uncertain. There are 15 residues in the CDR3. Trimming stripped 5 bases from V and 8 bases from J, with 19 bases between. CDR1 is KGHSH and CDR2 is LQKENI in the germline V gene. CDR3 residues: CASSNLGRNAHEQFF. The CDR3 DNA follows: TGTGCCAGCTCAAATCTCGGTAGAAACGCACATGAGCAGTTCTTC.

This chain links TRBV19 with TRBJ2-5; no reliable D call. CDR1 is LNHDA and CDR2 is SQIVND in the germline V gene (reference sequence). This CDR3 has 12 residues. V lost 5 bases and J lost 5, with 9 bases in between. The CDR3: CASSRLRETQYF. CDR3 in DNA: TGTGCCAGTAGTCGTCTTAGGGAGACCCAGTACTTC.

Here the CDR3 reads CASSPPDLYTEAFF. The CDR3 DNA is TGTGCCAGCTCACCACCAGATTTATACACTGAAGCTTTCTTT. The chain uses TRBV18 and TRBJ1-1; D call uncertain. The V gene's germline CDR1 is KGHSH and CDR2 LQKENI. This CDR3 comprises 14 residues. V was clipped by 0 bases and J by 3 bases, with 8 bases between them.

This clone was recorded a few times. This chain joins TRBV6-5 and TRBJ2-3, with D uncertain. Trimming left V 3 bases short and J 2 bases short, with 6 bases between. Germline loops: CDR1 MNHEY, CDR2 SVGAGI. The CDR3 covers 13 residues. CDR3 nucleotide sequence: TGTGCCAGCAGTTATTACGACACAGATACGCAGTATTTT. The encoded protein is CASSYYDTDTQYF.

This chain joins TRBV14 and TRBJ2-1; 12 bases align to TRBD1. The V gene's germline CDR1 is SGHDN and CDR2 FVKESK. This CDR3 has 16 residues. The J segment lost 7 bases and the V segment lost 4 bases, leaving 8 bases of the junction unmatched. In DNA, the CDR3 is TGTGCCAGCAGCCGGATCGGGACAGGGGGCTTGAATGAGCAGTTCTTC. It specifies CASSRIGTGGLNEQFF.

This clone was counted once. The chain links TRBV5-6 to TRBJ2-3; the D is unclear. The CDR3 is made up of 11 amino acids. The V gene lost 2 bases and the J gene lost 6 bases, with 4 bases spanning the gap. Germline V gene data show CDR1 as SGHDT and CDR2 as YYEEEE. CDR3 region: CASSLADTQYF. In DNA, the CDR3 is TGTGCCAGCAGCTTAGCTGATACGCAGTATTTT. The full variable domain, its missing parts supplied by reference TRBV5-6 and TRBJ2-3, is DAGVTQSPTHLIKTRGQQVTLRCSPKSGHDTVSWYQQALGQGPQFIFQYYEEEERQRGNFPDRFSGHQFPNYSSELNVNALLLGDSALYLCASSLADTQYFGPGTRLTVL.

The chain couples TRBV10-3 to TRBJ1-1, with 10 bases aligning to TRBD1. Germline assignment: CDR1 ENHRY and CDR2 SYGVKD. The CDR3 spans 15 residues. V lost 3 bases, J lost 5 bases, and 6 bases stayed unmatched. The CDR3 loop is CAISETGTGVTEAFF. CDR3 nucleotides: TGTGCCATCAGTGAAACCGGGACAGGGGTTACTGAAGCTTTCTTT.

The chain carries TRBV27 and TRBJ2-7; D is ambiguous. There are 13 residues in the CDR3. Germline V gene data show CDR1 as MNHEY and CDR2 as SMNVEV (reference sequence). V lost 2 bases and J 0 bases, leaving 5 bases between the germline ends. The chain's CDR3 is CASSLAASYEQYF. CDR3 nucleotides: TGTGCCAGCAGTTTAGCGGCCTCCTACGAGCAGTACTTC.

The chain links TRBV5-1 to TRBJ1-2, with a weak D call TRBD1 (6 bases). The germline gives CDR1 SGHRS, CDR2 YFSETQ. The CDR3 length is 13 residues. Deletions cut 4 bases from V and 2 bases from J, with 9 bases between. CDR3 in amino acids: CASSPQGNYGYTF. CDR3 nucleotides: TGCGCCAGCAGCCCCCAGGGGAACTATGGCTACACCTTC.